Listed below are T cell receptor beta chains from one sample, sequenced in a study of blood T cell repertoires in COVID-19. Only in-frame clones appear in the TCRdb table, and some are missing; sequencing was by immunoSEQ multiplex PCR. The sample yields about 180,000 clones, 86% seen once. Sequencing input: peripheral blood. The receptors here all came from a man over 45 with active or convalescent COVID-19. Each CDR3 is given with its conserved first and last residue. Fields, in order: J gene, V gene, D gene, clone size, CDR3 DNA, CDR3 protein. A D gene is named only where the DNA matches it firmly. Clone size is not always given. Where it is, it says once, few, many or a class for expanded clones.

>TRBJ1-4|TRBV3-1/TRBV3-2|-|-
TGTGCCAGCAGCCTCGACAATTTAAGAACAGTACTGTTTTTT
CASSLDNLRTVLFF
>TRBJ1-2|TRBV7-9|-|-
TGTGCCAGCAGCTTAGGCCCGACAGAATTTTCTAACTATGGCTACACCTTC
CASSLGPTEFSNYGYTF
>TRBJ1-5|TRBV18|-|-
TGTGCCAGCTCACGAAACGAGGGAAGCAATCAGCCCCAGCATTTT
CASSRNEGSNQPQHF
>TRBJ2-7|TRBV9|TRBD2|-
TGTGCCAGCAGCGACAGAAGCGGGGGGGCCGACTACGAGCAGTACTTC
CASSDRSGGADYEQYF
>TRBJ2-3|TRBV9|TRBD2|-
TGTGCCAGCAGCGTGAGCGGGAGGCCGGGCACAGATACGCAGTATTTT
CASSVSGRPGTDTQYF
>TRBJ1-2|TRBV3-1/TRBV3-2|-|-
TGTGCCAGCAGCCAAGGTACTGACTATGGCTACACCTTC
CASSQGTDYGYTF
>TRBJ1-1|TRBV11-2|TRBD1|-
TGTGCCAGCAGCTTAACGACAGGGATGGCTGAAGCTTTCTTT
CASSLTTGMAEAFF
>TRBJ2-1|TRBV2|TRBD2|-
TGTGCCAGCAGGTTGACTAGCGGGGGGCCCTCCTACAATGAGCAGTTCTTC
CASRLTSGGPSYNEQFF
>TRBJ1-1|TRBV15|TRBD1|-
TGTGCCACCAGCAGCAGGTGGCAGCGGACAGGGGACACTGAAGCTTTCTTT
CATSSRWQRTGDTEAFF
>TRBJ2-5|TRBV5-4|-|once
TGTGCCTCGGGTGAGGGGTGGGGGGAAAGAGAGACCCAGTACTTC
CASGEGWGERETQYF
>TRBJ1-2|TRBV9|-|-
TGTGCCAGCAGGAACCAGGTTAACTATGGCTACACCTTC
CASRNQVNYGYTF
>TRBJ1-5|TRBV7-3|-|-
TGTGCCAGCAGCTTCGGTCAGCCCCAGCATTTT
CASSFGQPQHF
>TRBJ2-1|TRBV19|TRBD1|-
TGTGCCAGTAGCCAACGGGACAGGCACGCCAATGAGCAGTTCTTC
CASSQRDRHANEQFF
>TRBJ2-7|TRBV9|-|-
TGTGCCAGCAGCGTAGACTTGACTGGGTACGAGCAGTACTTC
CASSVDLTGYEQYF
>TRBJ2-7|TRBV5-6|-|once
TGTGCCAGCAGCTTTGTAGCAGTTTCCTACGAGCAGTACTTC
CASSFVAVSYEQYF
>TRBJ1-1|TRBV11-2|-|-
TGTGCCAGCAGCTTAGATCGGGGGGGCGCGGTCACTGAAGCTTTCTTT
CASSLDRGGAVTEAFF
>TRBJ2-7|TRBV19|TRBD2|-
TGTGCCAGTAGAAGTTCGGGAGGGAGCTCCTACGAGCAGTACTTC
CASRSSGGSSYEQYF
>TRBJ1-5|TRBV4-1|-|-
TGCGCCAGCAGCCAAGGGCAGGGGATATCAAGCAATCAGCCCCAGCATTTT
CASSQGQGISSNQPQHF
>TRBJ2-2|TRBV18|TRBD1|-
TGTGCCAGCTCCCGGACAGGGGCTGGCGGGGAGCTGTTTTTT
CASSRTGAGGELFF
>TRBJ2-7|TRBV6-5|TRBD2|-
TGTGCCAGCAGTGACTCCTTAGCGGGAAACTACGAGCAGTACTTC
CASSDSLAGNYEQYF
>TRBJ2-3|TRBV27|TRBD2|once
TGTGCCAGCAGGGCGGGGGGATCAGATACGCAGTATTTT
CASRAGGSDTQYF
>TRBJ1-2|TRBV5-4|TRBD1|few
TGTGCCAGCAGTTCGACGGACAGGGGGGGCTACACCTTC
CASSSTDRGGYTF
>TRBJ2-2|TRBV9|-|-
TGTGCCAGCAGCACTGACAGGCTCACCGGGGAGCTGTTTTTT
CASSTDRLTGELFF
>TRBJ1-2|TRBV18|-|-
TGTGCCAGCTCACCACGACGGGAGGATGGCTACACCTTC
CASSPRREDGYTF
>TRBJ1-5|TRBV19|-|few
TGTGCCAGTAGTATCTTCACAGAGTACAATCAGCCCCAGCATTTT
CASSIFTEYNQPQHF
>TRBJ1-1|TRBV30|-|-
TGTGCCTGGAGTGTATCGAGAGACACTGAAGCTTTCTTT
CAWSVSRDTEAFF
>TRBJ2-3|TRBV9|TRBD1|-
TGTGCCAGCAGCTTTACAGGGGGATACACAGATACGCAGTATTTT
CASSFTGGYTDTQYF
>TRBJ1-1|TRBV6-2/TRBV6-3|-|once
TGTGCCAGCAGTCGGACAGTTGAAGCTTTCTTT
CASSRTVEAFF
>TRBJ1-5|TRBV6-8|-|once
TGTGCCAGCAGTTTGAGGGGGGGTATTTGTAGCAATCAGCCCCAGCATTTT
CASSLRGGICSNQPQHF
>TRBJ2-7|TRBV7-2|-|-
TGTGCCAGCAGCTTAGCCGGGGGAAACTACGAGCAGTACTTC
CASSLAGGNYEQYF
>TRBJ1-1|TRBV28|TRBD1|-
TGTGCCAGCAGTCCCTCGACAGGGTTAATTGAAGCTTTCTTT
CASSPSTGLIEAFF
>TRBJ1-3|TRBV27|-|-
TGTGCCAGCACTCTAGGGGCCCCACAGGAAGGAAACACCATATATTTT
CASTLGAPQEGNTIYF
>TRBJ2-3|TRBV4-1|TRBD2|-
TGCGCCAGCAGCCAGGCCAGTCGACTAGCGGGAGGCCCCACAGATACGCAGTATTTT
CASSQASRLAGGPTDTQYF
>TRBJ2-1|TRBV19|TRBD1|-
TGTGCCAGTAGTCTCCTAACAGGACAGGGGCAGTTCTTC
CASSLLTGQGQFF
>TRBJ1-2|TRBV19|TRBD1|-
TGTGCCAGTAGAGCTCAGGGGGCTCAGGACTATGGCTACACCTTC
CASRAQGAQDYGYTF
>TRBJ1-2|TRBV28|TRBD1|-
TGTGCCAGCAGTGAGCAGGGGGCGCAGGACTATGGCTACACCTTC
CASSEQGAQDYGYTF
>TRBJ2-5|TRBV6-1|-|-
TGTGCCAGCAGTGACGACCAGGGGCCACAGACCCAGTACTTC
CASSDDQGPQTQYF
>TRBJ1-1|TRBV13|TRBD1|few
TGTGCCAGCAGCTACTCAGGGGGATTCTTTTGGAACACTGAAGCTTTCTTT
CASSYSGGFFWNTEAFF
>TRBJ2-1|TRBV10-3|TRBD2|-
TGTGCCATCAGGGGGACTAGCGGCCTTGGGAATGAGCAGTTCTTC
CAIRGTSGLGNEQFF
>TRBJ2-3|TRBV3-1/TRBV3-2|TRBD1|-
TGTGCCAGCAGCCAAAACAGGGGGAGAGATACGCAGTATTTT
CASSQNRGRDTQYF